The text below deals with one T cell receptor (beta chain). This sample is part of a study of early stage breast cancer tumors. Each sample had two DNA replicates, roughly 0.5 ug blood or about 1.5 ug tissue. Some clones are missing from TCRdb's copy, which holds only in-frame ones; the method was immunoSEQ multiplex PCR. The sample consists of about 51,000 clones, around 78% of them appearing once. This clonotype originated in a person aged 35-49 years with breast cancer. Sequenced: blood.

CDR3 DNA: TGTGCCTGGAGTGTACTTCAGGGGACGGGGCGTGAGCAGTTCTTC. Encoded protein: CAWSVLQGTGREQFF. The chain couples TRBV30 to TRBJ2-1, with a possible D match to TRBD1 (6 bases). Germline CDR1 and CDR2: GTSNPN and SVGIG (reference sequence). The CDR3 extends over 15 amino acids. V was clipped by 0 bases and J by 9 bases, with 18 bases between them.